The present T cell receptor beta chain was sequenced within a study of T cell repertoires in cytomegalovirus infection. Background on the study: Matching HLA type and CMV infection were both indicated by public TCR beta signatures.

In TCRdb, the reads were re-called with MiXCR into one record per CDR3 protein. Of some 180,000 distinct CDR3 sequences detected, approximately 17% appear once; the ten largest clones hold 20% to 25%. Germline values: CDR1 MNHNY, CDR2 SVGAGI (reference sequence). V was clipped by 4 bases and J by 5 bases, with 12 bases between them. This CDR3 comprises 13 residues. This receptor was obtained from a human donor in good health (CMV status not recorded). Some clones in this sample may be carry-over from other donors' samples. This chain links TRBV6-6 with TRBJ2-7; D possibly corresponds to TRBD1 (6 bases). The source material was CD8+ T cells from PBMCs. The DNA for the CDR3 is TGTGCCAGCAGTTTTTCACAGGGTGACGAGCAGTACTTC. Protein sequence: CASSFSQGDEQYF.